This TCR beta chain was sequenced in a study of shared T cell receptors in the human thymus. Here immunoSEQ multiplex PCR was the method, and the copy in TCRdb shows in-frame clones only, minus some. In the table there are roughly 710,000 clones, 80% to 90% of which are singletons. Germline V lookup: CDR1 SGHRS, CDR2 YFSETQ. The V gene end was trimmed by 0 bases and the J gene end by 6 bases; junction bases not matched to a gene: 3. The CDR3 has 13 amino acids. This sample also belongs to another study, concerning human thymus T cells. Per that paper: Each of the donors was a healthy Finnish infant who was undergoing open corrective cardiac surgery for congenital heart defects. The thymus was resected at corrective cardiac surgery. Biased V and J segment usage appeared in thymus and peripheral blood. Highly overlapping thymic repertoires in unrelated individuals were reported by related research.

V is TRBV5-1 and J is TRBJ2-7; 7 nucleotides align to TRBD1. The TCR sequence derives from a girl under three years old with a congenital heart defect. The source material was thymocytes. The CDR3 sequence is CASSLVQGFEQYF. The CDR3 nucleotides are TGCGCCAGCAGCTTGGTACAGGGGTTCGAGCAGTACTTC.